This record looks at one T cell receptor beta chain sequence and its context. Its cognate antigen is unknown. The data belong to a study of blood T cells in healthy people across ages. General study results and limits: As naive T cell percentage varied, TCR beta diversity correlated strongly with it.

Caucasian individuals from Russia who were healthy and aged 6 to 90 acted as donors. This CDR3 region has 13 residues. V lost 6 bases and J lost 0, with 11 bases in between. In germline, CDR1 is DFQATT, CDR2 SNEGSKA (reference sequence). PCR was performed a second time for roughly 6 to 12 cycles using a sample-barcoded 5' primer and a J-beta primer mix. Every sample produced at least 2.5 million CDR3-containing paired-end reads. MiXCR, run by TCRdb on the 5' RACE reads, gives a single entry per CDR3 protein. The sample has about 1 million distinct CDR3 sequences; over 35% are singletons. The sample taken for sequencing was blood. The V call is TRBV20-1, the J call TRBJ2-5; unclear D gene. The sequence came from a woman in her sixties in good health. CDR3 loop: CSAPGAYQETQYF. Here the CDR3 DNA reads TGCAGTGCCCCTGGAGCATACCAAGAGACCCAGTACTTC.